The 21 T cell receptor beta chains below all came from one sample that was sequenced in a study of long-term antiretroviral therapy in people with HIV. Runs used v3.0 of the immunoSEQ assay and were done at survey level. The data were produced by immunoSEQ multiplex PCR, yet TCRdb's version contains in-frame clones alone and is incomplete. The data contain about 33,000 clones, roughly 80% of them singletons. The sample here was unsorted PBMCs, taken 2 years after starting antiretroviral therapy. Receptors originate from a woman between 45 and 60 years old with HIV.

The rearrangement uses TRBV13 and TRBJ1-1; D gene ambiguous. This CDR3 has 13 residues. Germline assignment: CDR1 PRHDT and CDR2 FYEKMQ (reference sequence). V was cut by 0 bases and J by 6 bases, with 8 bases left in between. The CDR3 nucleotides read TGTGCCAGCAGCTTAGGGGGATCGGCTGAAGCTTTCTTT. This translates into CASSLGGSAEAFF.

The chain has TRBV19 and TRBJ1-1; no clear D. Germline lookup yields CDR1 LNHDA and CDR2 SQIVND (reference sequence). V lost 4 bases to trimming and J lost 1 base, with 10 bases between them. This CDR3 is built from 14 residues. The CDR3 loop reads CASSTPTGNTEAFF. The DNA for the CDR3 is TGTGCCAGTAGTACCCCTACCGGGAACACTGAAGCTTTCTTT.

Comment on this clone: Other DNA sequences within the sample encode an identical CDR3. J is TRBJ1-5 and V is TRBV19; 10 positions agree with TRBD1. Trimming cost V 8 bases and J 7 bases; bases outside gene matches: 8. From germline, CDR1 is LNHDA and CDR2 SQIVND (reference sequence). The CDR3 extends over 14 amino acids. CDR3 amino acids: CASHPGQGIQPQHF. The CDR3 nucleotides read TGTGCCAGTCATCCGGGACAGGGGATCCAGCCCCAGCATTTT.

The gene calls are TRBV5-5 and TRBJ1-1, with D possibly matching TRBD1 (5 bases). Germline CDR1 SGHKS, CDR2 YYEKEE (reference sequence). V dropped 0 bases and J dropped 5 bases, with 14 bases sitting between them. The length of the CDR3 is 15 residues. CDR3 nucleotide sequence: TGTGCCAGCAGCTTGGGATGGGGCGTACGGACTGAAGCTTTCTTT. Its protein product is CASSLGWGVRTEAFF.

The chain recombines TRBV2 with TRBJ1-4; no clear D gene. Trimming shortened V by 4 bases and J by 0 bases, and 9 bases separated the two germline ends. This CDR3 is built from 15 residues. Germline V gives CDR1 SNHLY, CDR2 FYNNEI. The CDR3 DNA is TGTGCCAGCAGTGGGTCCGGAGCAACTAATGAAAAACTGTTTTTT. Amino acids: CASSGSGATNEKLFF.

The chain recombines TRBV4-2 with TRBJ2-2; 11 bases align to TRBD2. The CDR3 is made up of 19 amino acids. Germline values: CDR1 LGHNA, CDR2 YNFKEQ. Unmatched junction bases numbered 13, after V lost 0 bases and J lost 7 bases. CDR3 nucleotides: TGTGCCAGCAGCCAAGATCTAGGAGCTAGCGGGGGGAGTTTCGGGGAGCTGTTTTTT. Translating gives CASSQDLGASGGSFGELFF.

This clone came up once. Here the CDR3 DNA reads TGTGCCAGCAGGACTAGCGGGGGCGTCACCGGGGAGCTGTTTTTT. This encodes CASRTSGGVTGELFF. The chain uses TRBV7-9 and TRBJ2-2; 12 bases agree with TRBD2. The CDR3 spans 15 residues. The ends lost 6 bases at V and 4 bases at J; junction bases unmatched: 3. Germline loops: CDR1 SEHNR, CDR2 FQNEAQ (reference sequence).

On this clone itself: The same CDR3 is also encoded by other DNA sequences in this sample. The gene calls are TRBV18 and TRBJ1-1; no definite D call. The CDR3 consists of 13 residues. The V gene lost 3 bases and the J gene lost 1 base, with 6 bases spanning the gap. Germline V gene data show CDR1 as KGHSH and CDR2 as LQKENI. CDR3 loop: CASSPSENTEAFF. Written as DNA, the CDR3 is TGTGCCAGCTCACCCTCCGAGAACACTGAAGCTTTCTTT. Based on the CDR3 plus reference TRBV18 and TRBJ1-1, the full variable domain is NAGVMQNPRHLVRRRGQEARLRCSPMKGHSHVYWYRQLPEEGLKFMVYLQKENIIDESGMPKERFSAEFPKEGPSILRIQQVVRGDSAAYFCASSPSENTEAFFGQGTRLTVV.

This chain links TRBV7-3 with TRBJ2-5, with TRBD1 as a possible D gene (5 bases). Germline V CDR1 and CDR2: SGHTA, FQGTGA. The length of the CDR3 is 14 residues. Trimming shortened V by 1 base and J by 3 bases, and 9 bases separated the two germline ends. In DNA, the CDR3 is TGTGCCAGCAGCTTAAGCGGCAGGGAAGAGACCCAGTACTTC. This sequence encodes CASSLSGREETQYF.

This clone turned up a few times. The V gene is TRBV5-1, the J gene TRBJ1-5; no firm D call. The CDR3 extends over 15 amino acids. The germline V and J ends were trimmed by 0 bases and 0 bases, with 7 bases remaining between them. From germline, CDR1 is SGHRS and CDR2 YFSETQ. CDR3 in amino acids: CASSLGPLSNQPQHF. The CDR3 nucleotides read TGCGCCAGCAGCTTGGGACCCCTTAGCAATCAGCCCCAGCATTTT.

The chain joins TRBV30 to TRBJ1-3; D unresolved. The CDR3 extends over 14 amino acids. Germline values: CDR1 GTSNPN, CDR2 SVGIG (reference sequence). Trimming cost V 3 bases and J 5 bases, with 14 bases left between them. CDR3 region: CAWRTQTLRNTIYF. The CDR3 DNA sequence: TGTGCCTGGAGGACACAGACCTTGAGAAACACCATATATTTT.

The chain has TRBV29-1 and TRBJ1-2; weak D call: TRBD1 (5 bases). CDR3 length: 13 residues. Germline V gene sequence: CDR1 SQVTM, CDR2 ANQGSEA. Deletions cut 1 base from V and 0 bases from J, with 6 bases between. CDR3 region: CSVEGRANYGYTF. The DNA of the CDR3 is TGCAGCGTTGAAGGCAGGGCTAACTATGGCTACACCTTC.

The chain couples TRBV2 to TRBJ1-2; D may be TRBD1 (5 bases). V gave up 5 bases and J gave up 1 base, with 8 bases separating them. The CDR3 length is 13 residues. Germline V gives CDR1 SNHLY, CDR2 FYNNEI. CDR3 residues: CASSRDSNYGYTF. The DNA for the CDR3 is TGTGCCAGCAGTCGAGACAGTAACTATGGCTACACCTTC.

The CDR3 spells CAWSELRRGNNEQFF. CDR3 DNA: TGTGCCTGGAGCGAGCTGCGCAGGGGAAACAATGAGCAGTTCTTC. The chain joins TRBV30 to TRBJ2-1; D possibly corresponds to TRBD1 (6 bases). Deletions cut 3 bases from V and 5 bases from J, with 17 bases between. In germline, CDR1 is GTSNPN, CDR2 SVGIG (reference sequence). This CDR3 has 15 amino acids.

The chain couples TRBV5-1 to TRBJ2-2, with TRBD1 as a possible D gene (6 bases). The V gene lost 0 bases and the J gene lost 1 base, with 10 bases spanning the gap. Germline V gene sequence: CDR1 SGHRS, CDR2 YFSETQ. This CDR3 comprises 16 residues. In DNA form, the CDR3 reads TGCGCCAGCAGCTTGGCCATACAGGGGAACACCGGGGAGCTGTTTTTT. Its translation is CASSLAIQGNTGELFF.

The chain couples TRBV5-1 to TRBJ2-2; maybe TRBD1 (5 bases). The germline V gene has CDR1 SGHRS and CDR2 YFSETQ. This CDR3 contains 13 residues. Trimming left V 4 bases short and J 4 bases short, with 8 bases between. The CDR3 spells CASSPGFTGELFF. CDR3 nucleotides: TGCGCCAGCAGCCCAGGGTTCACCGGGGAGCTGTTTTTT.

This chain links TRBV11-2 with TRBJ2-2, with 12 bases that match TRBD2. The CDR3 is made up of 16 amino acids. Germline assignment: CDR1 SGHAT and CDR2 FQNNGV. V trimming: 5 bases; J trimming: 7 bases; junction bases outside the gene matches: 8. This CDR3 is CASSPRLAGGVGELFF. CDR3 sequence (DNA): TGTGCCAGCAGCCCCCGTCTAGCGGGGGGGGTCGGGGAGCTGTTTTTT.

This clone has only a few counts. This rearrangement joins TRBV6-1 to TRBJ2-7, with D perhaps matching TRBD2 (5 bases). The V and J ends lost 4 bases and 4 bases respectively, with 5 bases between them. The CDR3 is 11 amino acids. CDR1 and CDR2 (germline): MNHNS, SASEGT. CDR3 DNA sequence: TGTGCCAGCAGTGGACTATACGAGCAGTACGTC. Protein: CASSGLYEQYV.

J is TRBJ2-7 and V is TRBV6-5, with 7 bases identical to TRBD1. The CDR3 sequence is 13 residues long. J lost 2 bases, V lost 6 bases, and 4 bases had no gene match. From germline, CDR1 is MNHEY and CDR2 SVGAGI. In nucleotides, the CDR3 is TGTGCCAGCAGCCCCACAGGGGCCTACGAGCAGTACGTC. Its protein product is CASSPTGAYEQYV.

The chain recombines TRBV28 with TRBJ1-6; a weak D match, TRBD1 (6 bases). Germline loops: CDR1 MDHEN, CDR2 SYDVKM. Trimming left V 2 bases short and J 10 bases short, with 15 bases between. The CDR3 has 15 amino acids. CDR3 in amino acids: CASSLRVGGNSPLHF. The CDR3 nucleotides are TGTGCCAGCAGTTTACGGGTGGGGGGCAACTCACCCCTCCACTTT.

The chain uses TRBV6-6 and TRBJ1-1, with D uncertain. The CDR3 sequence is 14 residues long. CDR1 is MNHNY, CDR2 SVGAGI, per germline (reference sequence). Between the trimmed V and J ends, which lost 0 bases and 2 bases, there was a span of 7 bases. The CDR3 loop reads CASSYSTGNTEAFF. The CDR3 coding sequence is TGTGCCAGCAGTTACTCGACGGGAAACACTGAAGCTTTCTTT.